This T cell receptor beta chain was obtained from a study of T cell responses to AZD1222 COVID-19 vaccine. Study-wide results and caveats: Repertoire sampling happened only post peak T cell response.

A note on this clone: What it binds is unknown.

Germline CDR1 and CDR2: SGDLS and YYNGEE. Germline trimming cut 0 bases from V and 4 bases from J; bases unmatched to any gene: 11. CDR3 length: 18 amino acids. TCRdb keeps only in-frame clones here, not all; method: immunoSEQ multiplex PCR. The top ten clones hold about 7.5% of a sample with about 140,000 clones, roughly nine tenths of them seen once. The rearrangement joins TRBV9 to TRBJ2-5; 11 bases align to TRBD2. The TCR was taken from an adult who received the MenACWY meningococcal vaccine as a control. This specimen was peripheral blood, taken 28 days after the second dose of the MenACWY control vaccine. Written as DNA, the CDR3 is TGTGCCAGCAGCGTAGCTCCTAGCGGGGGGCTAGGTAGAGAGACCCAGTACTTC. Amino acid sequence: CASSVAPSGGLGRETQYF. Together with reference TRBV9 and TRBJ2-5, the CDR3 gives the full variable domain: DSGVTQTPKHLITATGQRVTLRCSPRSGDLSVYWYQQSLDQGLQFLIQYYNGEERAKGNILERFSAQQFPDLHSELNLSSLELGDSALYFCASSVAPSGGLGRETQYFGPGTRLLVL.